Listed below are T cell receptor beta chains from one sample, sequenced in a study of blood T cell repertoires in COVID-19. TCRdb's copy holds only in-frame clones and misses some; the assay was immunoSEQ multiplex PCR. The table lists roughly 63,000 clones, 88% of them singletons, with 20% to 25% in the top ten. The sequencing sample was made of peripheral blood. These receptors all stem from a woman between 45 and 65 years old with active or convalescent COVID-19. Both conserved end residues are part of each CDR3. A D gene is named only where the DNA matches it firmly. A clone size is listed for some rows: how often the clone was seen (once, few, many), or a class if it is expanded.

abundance	d_gene	v_gene	j_gene	CDR3aa	CDR3nt
-	TRBD2	TRBV30	TRBJ2-2	CAWKPPSGRGTGELFF	TGTGCCTGGAAACCCCCTAGCGGGAGAGGGACCGGGGAGCTGTTTTTT
-	TRBD1	TRBV2	TRBJ2-7	CASWTRDSDWEQYF	TGTGCCAGCTGGACGAGGGACAGTGACTGGGAGCAGTACTTC
-	-	TRBV19	TRBJ2-7	CASSTGSPAYEQYF	TGTGCCAGTAGCACAGGGTCGCCGGCCTACGAGCAGTACTTC
-	TRBD2	TRBV7-9	TRBJ2-5	CASSLGMQAGGGETQYF	TGTGCCAGCAGCTTAGGGATGCAAGCGGGAGGGGGAGAGACCCAGTACTTC
-	-	TRBV30	TRBJ1-2	CAWSVRSVGYTF	TGTGCCTGGAGTGTAAGGAGCGTCGGCTACACCTTC
-	-	TRBV5-4	TRBJ1-2	CASSLAGQGLSSGYTF	TGTGCCAGCAGCTTGGCAGGTCAGGGTCTTTCTTCAGGCTACACCTTC
-	-	TRBV5-4	TRBJ1-2	CASSLGGFGYGYTF	TGTGCCAGCAGCTTGGGAGGGTTCGGCTATGGCTACACCTTC
-	TRBD1	TRBV18	TRBJ1-5	CASSLDRGSDQPQHF	TGTGCCAGCTCTCTCGACAGGGGAAGCGATCAGCCCCAGCATTTT
-	TRBD2	TRBV7-3	TRBJ2-1	CASSPGLGYNEQFF	TGTGCCAGCAGCCCGGGACTAGGGTACAATGAGCAGTTCTTC
few	-	TRBV2	TRBJ1-5	CASSDPRRVGGQPQHF	TGTGCCAGCAGTGACCCGAGGCGGGTTGGGGGCCAGCCCCAGCATTTT
-	-	TRBV6-5	TRBJ2-1	CASRRAGGSEYEQFF	TGTGCCAGCAGGCGAGCCGGCGGGTCGGAGTATGAGCAGTTCTTC
-	TRBD1	TRBV28	TRBJ1-2	CASRSSWDRRGYTF	TGTGCCAGCCGCTCGTCTTGGGACAGGAGGGGGTACACCTTC
-	TRBD1	TRBV3-1/TRBV3-2	TRBJ1-2	CASSQGSGQGETF	TGTGCCAGCAGCCAAGGTTCAGGACAGGGAGAAACCTTC
-	-	TRBV11-2	TRBJ1-1	CASSLDRGIPTEAFF	TGTGCCAGCAGCTTAGATCGGGGGATTCCCACTGAAGCTTTCTTT
-	TRBD1	TRBV4-1	TRBJ1-1	CASRSGTGNTEAFF	TGCGCCAGCAGGAGCGGGACAGGGAACACTGAAGCTTTCTTT
-	TRBD2	TRBV29-1	TRBJ2-7	CSAPGQGLAGVYEQYF	TGCAGCGCTCCGGGACAGGGACTAGCGGGAGTCTACGAGCAGTACTTC
-	-	TRBV6-1	TRBJ1-3	CASSDQVFGSGNTIYF	TGTGCCAGCAGTGACCAGGTTTTCGGCTCTGGAAACACCATATATTTT
-	-	TRBV24-1	TRBJ1-4	CATLPELKLFF	TGTGCCACCCTACCGGAGTTGAAACTGTTTTTT
-	TRBD2	TRBV15	TRBJ2-1	CATRDLAGGNEQFF	TGTGCCACCAGGGACCTAGCGGGAGGGAATGAGCAGTTCTTC
-	-	TRBV2	TRBJ1-5	CASSDQAVSNQPQHF	TGTGCCAGCAGTGACCAGGCAGTTAGCAATCAGCCCCAGCATTTT
-	TRBD2	TRBV2	TRBJ2-7	CASSDIAGGPWSYEQYF	TGTGCCAGCAGTGATATAGCGGGAGGGCCCTGGTCCTACGAGCAGTACTTC
-	-	TRBV11-2	TRBJ1-2	CASSLDRGQIFPGYGYTF	TGTGCCAGCAGCTTAGATAGAGGGCAGATTTTCCCCGGCTATGGCTACACCTTC
-	-	TRBV19	TRBJ2-1	CASSIGQQGNEQFF	TGTGCCAGTAGTATCGGACAGCAGGGGAATGAGCAGTTCTTC
-	-	TRBV24-1	TRBJ2-1	CATSSGIYNEQFF	TGTGCCACCAGTTCGGGGATATACAATGAGCAGTTCTTC
-	TRBD2	TRBV10-2	TRBJ2-1	CASSAPGEGRNEQFF	TGCGCCAGCAGTGCCCCGGGGGAGGGCCGCAATGAGCAGTTCTTC
-	-	TRBV6-1	TRBJ2-7	CASSERRGITYEQYF	TGTGCCAGCAGTGAAAGGCGAGGGATTACCTACGAGCAGTACTTC
-	TRBD1	TRBV6-1	TRBJ1-2	CASSEPWDRGSGGYTF	TGTGCCAGCAGTGAACCCTGGGACAGGGGTTCGGGAGGCTACACCTTC
-	-	TRBV11-2	TRBJ2-5	CASSPFGGSQETQYF	TGTGCCAGCAGCCCCTTCGGAGGATCCCAAGAGACCCAGTACTTC
-	TRBD1	TRBV7-9	TRBJ2-7	CASSLPGGQGPEQYF	TGTGCCAGCAGCCTCCCTGGGGGACAGGGCCCCGAGCAGTACTTC
once	TRBD1	TRBV10-2	TRBJ1-6	CASSEGLGTGNLSPLHF	TGCGCCAGCAGCGAGGGGCTCGGGACAGGGAATCTTTCACCCCTCCACTTT
-	-	TRBV6-5	TRBJ1-1	CASSPNRGQNTEAFF	TGTGCCAGCAGCCCGAACCGCGGACAGAACACTGAAGCTTTCTTT
few	TRBD2	TRBV7-3	TRBJ2-1	CASSSGRGSGKFF	TGTGCCAGCAGCTCGGGGCGGGGTAGCGGGAAATTCTTC
few	-	TRBV25-1	TRBJ1-2	CASSEMGEAYGYTF	TGTGCCAGCAGTGAAATGGGGGAGGCTTATGGCTACACCTTC
-	-	TRBV11-2	TRBJ1-1	CASSLLRREAFF	TGTGCCAGCAGCTTACTCCGGAGGGAAGCTTTCTTT
-	TRBD2	TRBV29-1	TRBJ2-5	CSVVPRGLDQETQYF	TGCAGCGTTGTTCCCCGAGGACTAGACCAAGAGACCCAGTACTTC
-	TRBD2	TRBV6-2/TRBV6-3	TRBJ2-7	CASSYSILLAAHYEQYF	TGTGCCAGCAGTTACTCGATATTGCTAGCGGCGCACTACGAGCAGTACTTC
-	-	TRBV5-4	TRBJ2-7	CASSWGKTGSYEQYF	TGTGCCAGCAGCTGGGGGAAGACAGGCTCCTACGAGCAGTACTTC
-	-	TRBV4-2	TRBJ2-6	CASSQDVAGANVLTF	TGTGCCAGCAGCCAAGATGTAGCTGGGGCCAACGTCCTGACTTTC
once	TRBD1	TRBV7-2	TRBJ1-2	CASSFGQGSNYGYTF	TGTGCCAGCAGCTTCGGACAGGGCTCTAACTATGGCTACACCTTC
-	TRBD2	TRBV3-1/TRBV3-2	TRBJ2-2	CASSQELAGVGELFF	TGTGCCAGCAGCCAAGAACTAGCGGGAGTCGGGGAGCTGTTTTTT
-	TRBD2	TRBV27	TRBJ2-2	CASSQAVWTSVAGELFF	TGTGCCAGCAGCCAAGCAGTTTGGACTAGCGTCGCCGGGGAGCTGTTTTTT
-	TRBD1	TRBV15	TRBJ1-5	CATSRGQGNNQPQHF	TGTGCCACCAGCAGGGGACAGGGGAACAATCAGCCCCAGCATTTT
-	TRBD2	TRBV4-1	TRBJ2-2	CAAAKTSGMSGGAGELFF	TGCGCAGCAGCCAAGACTAGCGGGATGTCAGGTGGTGCCGGGGAGCTGTTTTTT
-	TRBD1	TRBV29-1	TRBJ1-2	CSADPGRGINYGYTF	TGCAGCGCCGACCCGGGCAGGGGGATAAACTATGGCTACACCTTC
-	TRBD1	TRBV27	TRBJ1-2	CASSPGPRTGYPWDGYTF	TGTGCCAGCAGTCCCGGCCCCAGGACAGGTTACCCGTGGGATGGCTACACCTTC
-	TRBD1	TRBV11-2	TRBJ2-7	CASSGDSSYEQYF	TGTGCCAGCTCTGGGGACAGCTCCTACGAGCAGTACTTC